This T cell receptor beta chain was sequenced during a study of immune evolution from preneoplasia to lung adenocarcinoma. Profiled with immunoSEQ multiplex PCR; TCRdb holds only in-frame clones, not every one. The sample has around 7,000 clones, roughly three quarters seen once. Remarks on this clone: What it binds is unknown.

H&E slides confirmed each diagnosis, reviewed by two pathologists independently. V lost 3 bases and J lost 2, with 7 bases in between. The CDR3 extends over 12 amino acids. CDR1 and CDR2 from the germline V gene are GTSNPN and SVGIG (reference sequence). Study results and limitations: Later-stage lesions appeared to have more T cells, more diversity, less clonality. Normal lung had the highest top T cell clone frequencies.

Material: FFPE adjacent normal lung tissue. The rearrangement uses TRBV30 and TRBJ1-2, with D maybe TRBD1 (6 bases). The TCR originated in a person between 65 and 79 years old with lung adenocarcinoma. CDR3 amino acids: CAWRGQNYGYTF. The CDR3 region has the DNA TGTGCCTGGAGAGGACAGAACTATGGCTACACCTTC.